The entry below describes one TCR beta chain. Its cognate antigen is unknown. This record comes from a study of cytomegalovirus exposure and HLA in healthy donors. PCR primers comprised 60 Vbeta and 13 Jbeta primers. Assay: immunoSEQ multiplex PCR; the TCRdb copy retains only in-frame clones and omits some. The top ten clones hold around 4.2% of a sample with some 140,000 clones, about two thirds of them seen once. Whole-study findings and limits: In a later analysis, donors in an Asian-associated ancestry cluster reportedly had fewer N-insertions in productive TCRs than the cohort mean. The authors assumed roughly uniform sequencing depth across donors for presence/absence analyses.

The sequence was collected from a man in his fifties in good health and CMV-seropositive. The sequenced sample consisted of PBMCs.

Here the CDR3 DNA reads TGTGCCAGCAGTGGGACTGCCGGAGCCCAGTACTTC. This sequence encodes CASSGTAGAQYF. The genes are TRBV7-8 and TRBJ2-5, with a possible D match to TRBD2 (6 bases). Looked up from germline, CDR1 is SGHVS and CDR2 is FQNEAQ. V shed 6 bases and J shed 9 bases, with 14 bases lying between them. The CDR3 contains 12 residues.